Below are 17 T cell receptor beta chains sequenced from a single sample in a study of blood T cell repertoires in COVID-19. Some clones are missing from TCRdb's copy, which holds only in-frame ones; the method was immunoSEQ multiplex PCR. The sample holds fewer than 500,000 clones; about 89% are singletons and the top ten take approximately 4.3%. The sequencing input was peripheral blood. These receptors all stem from a woman in her thirties with acute or convalescent COVID-19.

J is TRBJ2-1 and V is TRBV9; a possible D gene is TRBD1 (5 bases). V was pared by 2 bases and J by 0 bases, with 15 bases between. The CDR3 covers 17 residues. Germline-derived CDR1 and CDR2 are SGDLS and YYNGEE. This CDR3 reads CASSVWAGQSSYNEQFF. The CDR3 region has the DNA TGTGCCAGCAGCGTCTGGGCAGGGCAGAGCTCCTACAATGAGCAGTTCTTC.

This chain links TRBV4-1 with TRBJ1-2; D is perhaps TRBD1 (5 bases). The V gene lost 3 bases and the J gene lost 0 bases, with 11 bases spanning the gap. Germline CDR1 MGHRA, CDR2 YSYEKL. The CDR3 consists of 15 residues. The CDR3 here is CASSHLGRANYGYTF. CDR3 DNA: TGCGCCAGCAGCCATCTCGGCAGGGCTAACTATGGCTACACCTTC.

This sequence joins TRBV2 and TRBJ1-4; possible D gene TRBD1, 5 bases. The V gene's germline CDR1 is SNHLY and CDR2 FYNNEI. The CDR3 spans 14 residues. The germline V and J ends were trimmed by 4 bases and 8 bases, with 14 bases remaining between them. As DNA, the CDR3 is TGTGCCAGCAGTGGGGGGGGAGTAGGGGAAAAACTGTTTTTT. Residues: CASSGGGVGEKLFF.

J is TRBJ2-7 and V is TRBV5-1, with D hard to call. This CDR3 comprises 13 residues. In germline, CDR1 is SGHRS, CDR2 YFSETQ. V lost 4 bases, J lost 2 bases, and 10 bases lay in between. CDR3 DNA sequence: TGCGCCAGCAGCCCCCCTCGTCCCTACGAGCAGTACTTC. Its protein product is CASSPPRPYEQYF.

The chain combines TRBV11-2 with TRBJ2-3; 7 bases map to TRBD1. CDR3 length equals 19 residues. V was clipped by 5 bases and J by 5 bases; unmatched bases: 22. Germline V CDR1 and CDR2: SGHAT, FQNNGV. The CDR3 DNA sequence: TGTGCCAGCAGCCTAACCTTAGCCGGGACAGTCCCTTTAGAAGATACGCAGTATTTT. Amino acid sequence: CASSLTLAGTVPLEDTQYF.

This sequence joins TRBV10-3 and TRBJ2-3; 14 nucleotides line up with TRBD2. In germline, CDR1 is ENHRY, CDR2 SYGVKD. The J segment lost 5 bases and the V segment lost 10 bases, leaving 20 bases of the junction unmatched. The CDR3 has 19 residues. The CDR3 nucleotides are TGTGCCACCCGGGGAAAGACTAGCGGGGGGGTGAGTTTTATAGATACGCAGTATTTT. Its protein is CATRGKTSGGVSFIDTQYF.

The V and J genes are TRBV19 and TRBJ1-1; 9 nucleotides agree with TRBD1. From germline, CDR1 is LNHDA and CDR2 SQIVND (reference sequence). The CDR3 is made up of 14 amino acids. The junction had 7 bases not matched to a gene; V was cut back by 6 bases and J by 5 bases. As DNA, the CDR3 is TGTGCCAGTAGCTGGACAGGGGCTGGTACTGAAGCTTTCTTT. This codes for CASSWTGAGTEAFF.

This clone was observed a handful of times. The chain recombines TRBV10-3 with TRBJ1-1; tentative D call: TRBD1 (5 bases). This CDR3 is 13 amino acids long. Deletions cut 0 bases from V and 7 bases from J, with 9 bases between. Germline values: CDR1 ENHRY, CDR2 SYGVKD. The CDR3 DNA reads as TGTGCCATCAGTGAGTCGAAGGGGCGTGAAGCTTTCTTT. This translates into CAISESKGREAFF.

The count of this clone is one. This chain connects TRBV5-1 to TRBJ2-5, with TRBD1 matching 10 bases. The CDR3 runs to 16 residues. V trimming: 1 base; J trimming: 4 bases; junction bases outside the gene matches: 7. CDR1 and CDR2 from the germline V gene are SGHRS and YFSETQ. CDR3 sequence (DNA): TGCGCCAGCAGCTTGTCTGACAGGGGGCATGGAGAGACCCAGTACTTC. Its translation: CASSLSDRGHGETQYF.

The V gene is TRBV9, the J gene TRBJ2-3; no reliable D call. Trimming shortened V by 4 bases and J by 3 bases, and 3 bases separated the two germline ends. In germline, CDR1 is SGDLS, CDR2 YYNGEE. This CDR3 is 11 amino acids long. The chain's CDR3 is CASSLTDTQYF. The CDR3 nucleotides are TGTGCCAGCAGCCTTACAGATACGCAGTATTTT. The full variable domain, its missing parts supplied by reference TRBV9 and TRBJ2-3, is DSGVTQTPKHLITATGQRVTLRCSPRSGDLSVYWYQQSLDQGLQFLIQYYNGEERAKGNILERFSAQQFPDLHSELNLSSLELGDSALYFCASSLTDTQYFGPGTRLTVL.

This sequence joins TRBV6-6 and TRBJ2-7; D is possibly TRBD2 (7 bases). Trimming removed 3 bases from V and 0 bases from J, with 9 bases in between. The germline V gene encodes CDR1 MNHNY and CDR2 SVGAGI (reference sequence). CDR3 size: 14 residues. The CDR3 region is CASSYGGASYEQYF. The DNA for the CDR3 is TGTGCCAGCAGTTATGGGGGGGCCTCCTACGAGCAGTACTTC.

The rearrangement links TRBV5-1 to TRBJ1-6; 10 bases match TRBD1. Germline CDR1 is SGHRS and CDR2 is YFSETQ. J gave up 10 bases and V 0 bases, and 4 bases lay outside the gene matches. The CDR3 extends over 15 amino acids. DNA for the CDR3: TGCGCCAGCAGCTTGGAGGGGACAGGGGTGTCACCCCTCCACTTT. The encoded protein is CASSLEGTGVSPLHF.

The CDR3 sequence is CASSRDRLGEQYF. The CDR3, as DNA: TGTGCCAGCAGCCGGGACAGGCTCGGCGAGCAGTACTTC. The chain combines TRBV6-5 with TRBJ2-7; the match to TRBD1 covers 8 bases. The CDR3 has 13 residues. Trimming at V came to 6 bases and at J to 6 bases, leaving 7 bases not matched to a gene. Germline-derived CDR1 and CDR2 are MNHEY and SVGAGI.

This chain links TRBV28 with TRBJ1-5; D may be TRBD1 (6 bases). Germline CDR1 and CDR2: MDHEN and SYDVKM. With 5 bases removed from V and 6 bases from J, the gap between germline ends came to 11 bases. This CDR3 spans 13 amino acids. The CDR3 coding sequence is TGTGCCAGCAGTGTGACAGGATCTCAGCCCCAGCATTTT. Its translation is CASSVTGSQPQHF.

This clone was seen once. This chain connects TRBV28 to TRBJ2-7; D is possibly TRBD1 (6 bases). The CDR3 has 14 amino acids. V was trimmed by 3 bases and J by 4 bases, leaving 13 bases between them. The germline CDR1 and CDR2 sequences are MDHEN and SYDVKM. CDR3 sequence reads: CASSFQGPPYEQYF. In DNA, the CDR3 is TGTGCCAGCAGTTTCCAGGGGCCCCCTTACGAGCAGTACTTC.

The V and J genes are TRBV30 and TRBJ1-1; D unresolved. The CDR3 is 12 amino acids. The germline gives CDR1 GTSNPN, CDR2 SVGIG (reference sequence). V lost 5 bases to trimming and J lost 9 bases, with 16 bases between them. The CDR3 bases are TGTGCCTGGTCTGCGCAGGCCGCAAAAGCTTTCTTT. Translated: CAWSAQAAKAFF.

This clone has more than one count but fewer than ten. This chain uses TRBV4-1 with TRBJ2-7; possibly TRBD2 for D (7 bases). CDR3 size: 16 residues. The V end was cut by 1 base, the J end by 3 bases, with 16 bases between. CDR1 is MGHRA, CDR2 YSYEKL, per germline. This CDR3 reads CASSQAVAGAHYEQYF. The CDR3 bases are TGCGCCAGCAGCCAAGCCGTGGCGGGGGCACACTACGAGCAGTACTTC.